The 5 T cell receptor beta chains listed next were all sequenced from one sample in a study of T cell responses to AZD1222 COVID-19 vaccine. Profiling relied on immunoSEQ multiplex PCR, and the TCRdb table lists in-frame clones only, not all of them. The repertoire includes under 150,000 clones, around 90% of them detected once, and roughly 1% sits in the top ten. The sequenced sample was peripheral blood, obtained 28 days after the second AZD1222 dose. These receptors all come from an adult who received the AZD1222 COVID-19 vaccine.

The V and J genes are TRBV11-3 and TRBJ2-3; no firm D call. The CDR3 has 12 amino acids. CDR1 is SGHNT, CDR2 YENEEA, per germline. The V end lost 3 bases, the J end lost 8 bases, and 9 bases lay between the germline ends. In DNA form, the CDR3 reads TGTGCCAGCAGCTTTGAAGTGGGTACGCAGTATTTT. The encoded protein is CASSFEVGTQYF.

The V gene is TRBV18, the J gene TRBJ2-5, with 7 bases matching TRBD2. Germline values: CDR1 KGHSH, CDR2 LQKENI. The CDR3 runs to 15 residues. V lost 5 bases to trimming and J lost 5 bases; unmatched junction nucleotides: 11. Written as DNA, the CDR3 is TGTGCCAGCTCATCGCTTGCGGGGGTTGGTGAGACCCAGTACTTC. This gives the protein CASSSLAGVGETQYF.

V gene TRBV24-1 combines with J gene TRBJ1-5; 10 bases align to TRBD1. CDR3 length equals 15 residues. Germline loops: CDR1 KGHDR, CDR2 SFDVKD. Trimming cost V 5 bases and J 3 bases; bases outside gene matches: 3. The CDR3 coding sequence is TGTGCCACCAGTGGGACAGGGGGTTTCAATCAGCCCCAGCATTTT. Translating it yields CATSGTGGFNQPQHF.

This chain links TRBV28 with TRBJ1-6; TRBD1 agrees at 8 bases. The CDR3 loop spans 12 amino acids. Per germline, CDR1 MDHEN and CDR2 SYDVKM. V lost 5 bases, J lost 9 bases, and 0 bases stayed unmatched. DNA for the CDR3: TGTGCCAGCAGTGGACAGGGTTCACCCCTCCACTTT. It is translated as CASSGQGSPLHF.

The count of this clone is one. The chain combines TRBV7-2 with TRBJ2-1; TRBD1 agrees at 8 bases. Germline CDR1 SGHTA, CDR2 FQGNSA. The CDR3 spans 16 residues. After removal of 1 base from V and 9 bases from J, the junction contained 11 bases not matched to a gene. This CDR3 is CASSLGSGGPLSEQFF. CDR3 in DNA: TGTGCCAGCAGCTTAGGGTCAGGGGGCCCTCTGAGTGAGCAGTTCTTC.